This T cell receptor (beta chain) derives from a study of blood T cell repertoires in COVID-19. The germline gives CDR1 SGHTA, CDR2 FQGTGA. Losses at the gene ends were 1 base for V and 3 bases for J; bases not matched to a gene: 6. The CDR3 loop spans 15 amino acids. Clones were read by immunoSEQ multiplex PCR, and TCRdb kept only the in-frame ones, dropping some. The data show some 130,000 clones, under 95% seen once. The receptor comes from a man between 60 and 70 years old with COVID-19, enrolled during active disease. Sequenced material: peripheral blood. The chain recombines TRBV7-3 with TRBJ2-7; TRBD2 aligns across 7 bases. This chain's CDR3 is CASSLRGGKNYEQYF. The CDR3 nucleotides are TGTGCCAGCAGCTTAAGGGGGGGAAAAAACTACGAGCAGTACTTC.